These 4 T cell receptor beta chains share one sample of origin, sequenced in a study of T cell responses to AZD1222 COVID-19 vaccine. Using immunoSEQ multiplex PCR, the repertoire was profiled, and TCRdb retains in-frame clones only, with some absent. In the table there are about 120,000 clones, almost 90% of which are singletons. The sample in question was peripheral blood, obtained on day 0 of AZD1222 vaccination. All receptors derive from an adult in good health.

The chain carries TRBV28 and TRBJ1-5, with 7 nucleotides matching TRBD1. Germline V CDR1 and CDR2: MDHEN, SYDVKM. With 5 bases clipped from V and 7 bases from J, the junction kept 14 bases outside the gene matches. This CDR3 contains 16 residues. The CDR3 is CASSRFRDSLGQPQHF. CDR3 DNA sequence: TGTGCCAGCAGTCGATTCCGGGACAGCCTGGGGCAGCCCCAGCATTTT.

V gene TRBV7-2 combines with J gene TRBJ2-7; tentative D call: TRBD1 (5 bases). The CDR3 loop spans 15 amino acids. Germline CDR1 and CDR2: SGHTA and FQGNSA. V dropped 5 bases and J dropped 3 bases, with 17 bases sitting between them. CDR3 nucleotides: TGTGCCAGCAGCCCAGGGTCAGGGCCCTACTACGAGCAGTACTTC. Residues: CASSPGSGPYYEQYF. The variable domain in full, with the rest retrieved from reference TRBV7-2 and TRBJ2-7, is GAGVSQSPSNKVTEKGKDVELRCDPISGHTALYWYRQSLGQGLEFLIYFQGNSAPDKSGLPSDRFSAERTGGSVSTLTIQRTQQEDSAVYLCASSPGSGPYYEQYFGPGTRLTVT.

This clone turned up a few times. V and J are TRBV27 and TRBJ1-2, with unresolved D. This CDR3 contains 14 residues. V was pared by 3 bases and J by 4 bases, with 12 bases between. The V gene's germline CDR1 is MNHEY and CDR2 SMNVEV (reference sequence). This chain's CDR3 is CASSFAVRGYGYTF. CDR3 sequence (DNA): TGTGCCAGCAGTTTTGCGGTACGGGGCTATGGCTACACCTTC.

This clone was picked up a small number of times. In nucleotides, the CDR3 is TGCGCCAGCAGCGAACAGGGGCTATCTGGAAACACCATATATTTT. Amino acid sequence: CASSEQGLSGNTIYF. This chain links TRBV5-1 with TRBJ1-3; TRBD1 matches 7 bases. V trimming: 4 bases; J trimming: 1 base; junction bases outside the gene matches: 5. Per germline, CDR1 SGHRS and CDR2 YFSETQ. The CDR3 consists of 15 residues.